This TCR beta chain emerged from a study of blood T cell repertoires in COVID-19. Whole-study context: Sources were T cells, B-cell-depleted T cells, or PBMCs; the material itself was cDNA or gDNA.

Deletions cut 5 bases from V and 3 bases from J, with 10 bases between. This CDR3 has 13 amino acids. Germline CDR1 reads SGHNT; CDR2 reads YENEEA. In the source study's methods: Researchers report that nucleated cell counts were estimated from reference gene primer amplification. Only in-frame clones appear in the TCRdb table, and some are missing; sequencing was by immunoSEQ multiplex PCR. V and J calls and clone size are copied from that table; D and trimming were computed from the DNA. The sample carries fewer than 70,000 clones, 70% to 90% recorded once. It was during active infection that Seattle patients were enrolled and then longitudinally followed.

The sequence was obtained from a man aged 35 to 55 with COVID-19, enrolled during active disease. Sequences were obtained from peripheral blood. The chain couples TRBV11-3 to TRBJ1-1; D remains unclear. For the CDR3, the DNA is TGTGCCAGCAGCCCGGGGAGCCACACTGAAGCTTTCTTT. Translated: CASSPGSHTEAFF.